This TCR beta chain emerged from a study of OX40 agonist ivuxolimab in advanced cancers. Sequencing used immunoSEQ multiplex PCR; TCRdb keeps in-frame clones, though not all of them. The repertoire holds about 69,000 clones, with 90% as singletons. The CDR3 contains 14 residues. Germline loops: CDR1 SGDLS, CDR2 YYNGEE. Trimming pared 3 bases from V and 5 bases from J, leaving 14 bases between. On this clone: Antigen: not known.

Study-wide points: There were, on average, more expanded clones in CD8+ T cells than in CD4+.

V is TRBV9 and J is TRBJ2-5; TRBD1 or TRBD2 may be the D gene (6 bases each). This clonotype originated in an adult with an advanced solid tumor such as melanoma, head and neck, liver or kidney cancer. The sequencing here drew on CD4+ or CD8+ T cells sorted from blood, taken in a trial of the OX40 agonist ivuxolimab. The CDR3 nucleotides are TGTGCCAGCAGCGCGGGACACGGAGGGGAGACCCAGTACTTC. This translates into CASSAGHGGETQYF.